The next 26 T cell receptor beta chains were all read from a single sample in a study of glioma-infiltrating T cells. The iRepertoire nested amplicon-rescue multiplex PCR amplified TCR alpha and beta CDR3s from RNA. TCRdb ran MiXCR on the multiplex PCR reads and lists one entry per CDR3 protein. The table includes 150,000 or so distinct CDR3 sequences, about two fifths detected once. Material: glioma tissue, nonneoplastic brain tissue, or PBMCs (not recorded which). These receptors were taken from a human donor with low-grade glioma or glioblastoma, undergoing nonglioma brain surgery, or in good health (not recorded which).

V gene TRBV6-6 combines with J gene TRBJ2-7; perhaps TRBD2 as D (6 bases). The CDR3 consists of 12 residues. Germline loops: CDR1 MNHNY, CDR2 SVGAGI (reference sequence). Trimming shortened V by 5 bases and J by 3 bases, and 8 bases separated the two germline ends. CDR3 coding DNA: TGTGCCAGCAGTACCGGGGGCTACGAGCAGTACTTC. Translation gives CASSTGGYEQYF.

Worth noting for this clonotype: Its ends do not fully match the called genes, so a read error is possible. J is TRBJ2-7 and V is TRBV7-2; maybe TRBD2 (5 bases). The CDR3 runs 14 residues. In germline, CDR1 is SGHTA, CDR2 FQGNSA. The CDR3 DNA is TGTGCCCGCAGCTTGGACTCTGTTCCCTACGAGCAGTACTTC. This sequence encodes CARSLDSVPYEQYF. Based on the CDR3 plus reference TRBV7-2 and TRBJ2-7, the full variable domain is GAGVSQSPSNKVTEKGKDVELRCDPISGHTALYWYRQSLGQGLEFLIYFQGNSAPDKSGLPSDRFSAERTGGSVSTLTIQRTQQEDSAVYLCARSLDSVPYEQYFGPGTRLTVT.

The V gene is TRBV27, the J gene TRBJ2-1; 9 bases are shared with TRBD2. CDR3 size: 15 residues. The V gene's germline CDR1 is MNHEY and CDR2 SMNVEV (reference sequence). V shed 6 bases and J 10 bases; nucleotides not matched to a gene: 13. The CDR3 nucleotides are TGTGCCAGCAGAGGTTCGCTAGCGGGATCGAACGAGCAGTTCTTC. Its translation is CASRGSLAGSNEQFF.

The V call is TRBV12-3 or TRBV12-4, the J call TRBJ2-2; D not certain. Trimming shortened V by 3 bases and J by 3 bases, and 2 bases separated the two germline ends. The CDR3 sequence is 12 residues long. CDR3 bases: TGTGCCAGCAGTTTGCACACCGGGGAGCTGTTTTTT. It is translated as CASSLHTGELFF.

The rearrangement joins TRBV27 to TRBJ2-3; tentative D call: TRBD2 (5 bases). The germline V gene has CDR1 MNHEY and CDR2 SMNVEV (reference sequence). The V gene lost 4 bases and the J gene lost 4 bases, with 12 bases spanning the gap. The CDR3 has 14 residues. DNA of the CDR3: TGTGCCAGCAGTTCTGGGAGTTTGTCAGATACGCAGTATTTT. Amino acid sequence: CASSSGSLSDTQYF.

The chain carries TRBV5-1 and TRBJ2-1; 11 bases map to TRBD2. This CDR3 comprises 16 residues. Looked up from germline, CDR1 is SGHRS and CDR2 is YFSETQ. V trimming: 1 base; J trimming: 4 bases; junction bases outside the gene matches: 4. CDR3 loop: CASSLLAGGGYNEQFF. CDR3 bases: TGCGCCAGCAGCTTGCTAGCGGGAGGAGGGTACAATGAGCAGTTCTTC. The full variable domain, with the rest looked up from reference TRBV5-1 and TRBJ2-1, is KAGVTQTPRYLIKTRGQQVTLSCSPISGHRSVSWYQQTPGQGLQFLFEYFSETQRNKGNFPGRFSGRQFSNSRSEMNVSTLELGDSALYLCASSLLAGGGYNEQFFGPGTRLTVL.

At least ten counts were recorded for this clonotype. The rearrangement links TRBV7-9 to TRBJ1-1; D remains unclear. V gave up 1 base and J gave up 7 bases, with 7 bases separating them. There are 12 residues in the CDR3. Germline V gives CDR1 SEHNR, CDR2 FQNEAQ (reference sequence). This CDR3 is CASSLDNFEAFF. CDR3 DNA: TGTGCCAGCAGCTTAGATAATTTTGAAGCTTTCTTT.

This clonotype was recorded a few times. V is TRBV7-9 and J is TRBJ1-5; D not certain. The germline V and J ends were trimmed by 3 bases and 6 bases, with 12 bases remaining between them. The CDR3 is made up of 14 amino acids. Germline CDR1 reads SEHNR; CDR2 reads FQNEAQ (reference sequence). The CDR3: CASSFDAEGQPQHF. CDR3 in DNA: TGTGCCAGCAGCTTTGACGCAGAAGGTCAGCCCCAGCATTTT.

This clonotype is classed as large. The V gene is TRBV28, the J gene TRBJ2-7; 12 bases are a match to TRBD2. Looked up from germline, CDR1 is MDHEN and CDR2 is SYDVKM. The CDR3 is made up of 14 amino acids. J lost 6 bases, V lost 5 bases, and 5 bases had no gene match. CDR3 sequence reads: CASSQLTSGSEQYF. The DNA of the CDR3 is TGTGCCAGCAGTCAACTGACTAGCGGGAGCGAGCAGTACTTC.

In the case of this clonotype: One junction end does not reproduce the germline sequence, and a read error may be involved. The CDR3 loop is CASRERRTDTQYF. CDR3 in DNA: TGTGCCAGCCGTGAGCGACGCACAGATACGCAGTATTTT. The chain uses TRBV2 and TRBJ2-3, with D hard to call. Germline loops: CDR1 SNHLY, CDR2 FYNNEI. The CDR3 consists of 13 residues.

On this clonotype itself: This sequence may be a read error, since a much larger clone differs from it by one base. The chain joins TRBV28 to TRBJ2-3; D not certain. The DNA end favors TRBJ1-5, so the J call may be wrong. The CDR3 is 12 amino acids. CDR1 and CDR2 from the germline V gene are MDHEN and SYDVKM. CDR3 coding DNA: TGTGCCAGCAGTTTGGGCACAGATACGCAGCATTTT. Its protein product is CASSLGTDTQHF.

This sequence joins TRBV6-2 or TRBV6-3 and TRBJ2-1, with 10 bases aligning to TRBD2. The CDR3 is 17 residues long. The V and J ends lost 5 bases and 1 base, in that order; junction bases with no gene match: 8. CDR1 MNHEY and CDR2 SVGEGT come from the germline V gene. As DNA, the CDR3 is TGTGCCAGCAGTCAGACGCCTAGCGGGGGTTCCTACAATGAGCAGTTCTTC. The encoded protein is CASSQTPSGGSYNEQFF.

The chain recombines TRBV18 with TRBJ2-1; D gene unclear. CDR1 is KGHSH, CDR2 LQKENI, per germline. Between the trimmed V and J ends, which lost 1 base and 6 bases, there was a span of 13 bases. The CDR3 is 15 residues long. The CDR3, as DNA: TGTGCCAGCTCACCACTAGGCAGCCCGGGCAATGAGCAGTTCTTC. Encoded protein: CASSPLGSPGNEQFF. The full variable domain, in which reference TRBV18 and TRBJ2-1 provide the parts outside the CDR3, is NAGVMQNPRHLVRRRGQEARLRCSPMKGHSHVYWYRQLPEEGLKFMVYLQKENIIDESGMPKERFSAEFPKEGPSILRIQQVVRGDSAAYFCASSPLGSPGNEQFFGPGTRLTVL.

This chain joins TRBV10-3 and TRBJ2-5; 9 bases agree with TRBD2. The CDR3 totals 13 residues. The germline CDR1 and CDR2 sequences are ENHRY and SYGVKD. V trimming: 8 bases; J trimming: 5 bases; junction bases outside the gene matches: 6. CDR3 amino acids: CAIGLAGMETQYF. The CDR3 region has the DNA TGTGCCATCGGGCTAGCGGGGATGGAGACCCAGTACTTC.

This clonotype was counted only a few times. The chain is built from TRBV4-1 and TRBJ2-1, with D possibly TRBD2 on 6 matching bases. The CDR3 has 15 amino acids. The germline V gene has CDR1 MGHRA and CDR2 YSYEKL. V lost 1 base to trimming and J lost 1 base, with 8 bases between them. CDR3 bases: TGCGCCAGCAGCCAAGTGGCGGGATCCTACAATGAGCAGTTCTTC. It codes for CASSQVAGSYNEQFF.

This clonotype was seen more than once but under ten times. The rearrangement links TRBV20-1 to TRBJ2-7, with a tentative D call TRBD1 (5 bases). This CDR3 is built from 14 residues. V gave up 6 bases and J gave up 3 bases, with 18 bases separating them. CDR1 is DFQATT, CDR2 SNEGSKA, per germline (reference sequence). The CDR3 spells CSAQGPVGNYEQYF. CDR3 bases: TGCAGTGCCCAGGGCCCGGTAGGTAACTACGAGCAGTACTTC.

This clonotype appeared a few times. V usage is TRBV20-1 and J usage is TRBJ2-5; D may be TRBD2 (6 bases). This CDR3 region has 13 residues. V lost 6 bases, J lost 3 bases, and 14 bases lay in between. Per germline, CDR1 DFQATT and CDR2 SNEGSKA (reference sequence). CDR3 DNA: TGCAGTGCCCCCCGGGACTCTGAAGAGACCCAGTACTTC. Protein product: CSAPRDSEETQYF.

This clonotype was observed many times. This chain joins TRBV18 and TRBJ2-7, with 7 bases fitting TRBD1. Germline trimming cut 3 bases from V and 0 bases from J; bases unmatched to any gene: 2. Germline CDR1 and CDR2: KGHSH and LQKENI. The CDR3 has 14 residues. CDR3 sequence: CASSPDRNSYEQYF. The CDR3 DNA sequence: TGTGCCAGCTCACCGGACAGGAACTCCTACGAGCAGTACTTC.

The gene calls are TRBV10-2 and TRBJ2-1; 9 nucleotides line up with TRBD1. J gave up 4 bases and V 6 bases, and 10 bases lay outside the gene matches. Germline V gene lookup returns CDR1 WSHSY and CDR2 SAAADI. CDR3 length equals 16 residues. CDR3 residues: CASSRTGVHPYNEQFF. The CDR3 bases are TGCGCCAGCAGCAGGACAGGGGTTCATCCGTACAATGAGCAGTTCTTC.

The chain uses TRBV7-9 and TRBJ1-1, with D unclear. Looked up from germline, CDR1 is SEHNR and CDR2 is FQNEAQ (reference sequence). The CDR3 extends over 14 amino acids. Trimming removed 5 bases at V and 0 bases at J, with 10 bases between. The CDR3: CASSPDGMNTEAFF. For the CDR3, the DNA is TGTGCCAGCAGCCCAGATGGTATGAACACTGAAGCTTTCTTT.

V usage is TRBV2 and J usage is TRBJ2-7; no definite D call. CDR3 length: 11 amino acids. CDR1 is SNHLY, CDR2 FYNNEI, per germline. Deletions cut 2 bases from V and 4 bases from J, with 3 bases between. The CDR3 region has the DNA TGTGCCAGCAGTGAACTATACGAGCAGTACTTC. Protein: CASSELYEQYF.

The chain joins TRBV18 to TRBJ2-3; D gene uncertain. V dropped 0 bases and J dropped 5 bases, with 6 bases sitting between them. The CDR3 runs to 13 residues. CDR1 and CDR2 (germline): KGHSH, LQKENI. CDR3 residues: CASSPPSEDTQYF. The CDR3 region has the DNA TGTGCCAGCTCACCACCTAGTGAAGATACGCAGTATTTT.

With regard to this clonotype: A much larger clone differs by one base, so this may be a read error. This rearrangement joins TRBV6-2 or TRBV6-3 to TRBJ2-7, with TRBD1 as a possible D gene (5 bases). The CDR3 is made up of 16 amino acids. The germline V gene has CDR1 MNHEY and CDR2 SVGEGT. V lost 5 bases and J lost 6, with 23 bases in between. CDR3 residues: CASSPEIGVWTCEQYF. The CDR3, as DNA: TGTGCCAGCAGTCCCGAAATAGGGGTATGGACCTGCGAGCAGTACTTC.

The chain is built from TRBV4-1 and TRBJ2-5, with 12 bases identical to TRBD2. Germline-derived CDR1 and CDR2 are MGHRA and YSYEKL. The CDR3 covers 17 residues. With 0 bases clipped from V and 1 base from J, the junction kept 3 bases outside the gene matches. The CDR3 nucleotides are TGCGCCAGCAGCCAAGATGAGACTAGCGGGAGCCAAGAGACCCAGTACTTC. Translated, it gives CASSQDETSGSQETQYF.

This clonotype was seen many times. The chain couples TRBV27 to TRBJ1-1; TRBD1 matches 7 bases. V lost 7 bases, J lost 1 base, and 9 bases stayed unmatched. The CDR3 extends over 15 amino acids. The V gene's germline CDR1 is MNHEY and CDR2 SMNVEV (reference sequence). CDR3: CASMVTGARNTEAFF. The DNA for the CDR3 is TGTGCCAGCATGGTTACAGGGGCACGGAACACTGAAGCTTTCTTT.

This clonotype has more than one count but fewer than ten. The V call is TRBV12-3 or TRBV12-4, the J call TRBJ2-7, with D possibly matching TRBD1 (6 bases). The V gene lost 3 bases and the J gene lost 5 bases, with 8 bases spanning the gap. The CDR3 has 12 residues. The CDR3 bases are TGTGCCAGCAGTTTGGACAGACACGAGCAGTACTTC. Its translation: CASSLDRHEQYF.